These T cell receptor beta chains were read from a single sample in a study of blood T cell repertoires in COVID-19. Sequencing used immunoSEQ multiplex PCR; TCRdb keeps in-frame clones, though not all of them. The profile shows roughly 100,000 clones, roughly 90% of them singletons. Sequencing input: peripheral blood. These receptors were collected from a woman between 45 and 65 years old with COVID-19, enrolled during active disease. The CDR3 runs from the conserved cysteine through the conserved F or W. The order of the fields is D gene, V gene, J gene, clone size, CDR3 protein, CDR3 DNA. D genes are given only for firm matches. Only some rows state a clone size, as once, few, many or a class for expanded clones.

d_gene: TRBD1
v_gene: TRBV19
j_gene: TRBJ1-5
abundance: NA
CDR3aa: CASSPRQGPQPQHF
CDR3nt: TGTGCCAGTAGTCCCCGACAGGGGCCCCAGCCCCAGCATTTT

d_gene: NA
v_gene: TRBV19
j_gene: TRBJ1-5
abundance: NA
CDR3aa: CASSKPPQWAGGNQPQHF
CDR3nt: TGTGCCAGTAGTAAACCCCCCCAATGGGCAGGGGGCAATCAGCCCCAGCATTTT

d_gene: TRBD1
v_gene: TRBV19
j_gene: TRBJ1-2
abundance: NA
CDR3aa: CASSSPGTGEDGYTF
CDR3nt: TGTGCCAGTAGTTCCCCTGGGACAGGGGAGGATGGCTACACCTTC

d_gene: NA
v_gene: TRBV10-3
j_gene: TRBJ2-6
abundance: once
CDR3aa: CAISESMVGSGAGANVLTF
CDR3nt: TGTGCCATCAGTGAGTCGATGGTCGGTTCCGGGGCTGGGGCCAACGTCCTGACTTTC

d_gene: NA
v_gene: TRBV24-1
j_gene: TRBJ2-5
abundance: NA
CDR3aa: CATSDPTGHQETQYF
CDR3nt: TGTGCCACCAGTGACCCGACAGGTCACCAAGAGACCCAGTACTTC

d_gene: NA
v_gene: TRBV19
j_gene: TRBJ1-2
abundance: NA
CDR3aa: CASSPRDSAGYGYTF
CDR3nt: TGTGCCAGTAGTCCCCGGGACTCGGCGGGGTATGGCTACACCTTC

d_gene: NA
v_gene: TRBV2
j_gene: TRBJ2-3
abundance: NA
CDR3aa: CASRWASSQSTDTQYF
CDR3nt: TGTGCCAGCCGGTGGGCCTCCTCGCAATCCACAGATACGCAGTATTTT

d_gene: NA
v_gene: TRBV4-1
j_gene: TRBJ1-4
abundance: NA
CDR3aa: CASTRGGEKLFF
CDR3nt: TGCGCCAGCACCAGGGGTGGGGAAAAACTGTTTTTT

d_gene: NA
v_gene: TRBV10-3
j_gene: TRBJ1-2
abundance: NA
CDR3aa: CAISESRSRTGDGYTF
CDR3nt: TGTGCCATCAGTGAGTCGAGATCGAGGACGGGAGATGGCTACACCTTC

d_gene: NA
v_gene: TRBV11-2
j_gene: TRBJ1-2
abundance: NA
CDR3aa: CASSPWERQGNYGYTF
CDR3nt: TGTGCCAGCAGCCCCTGGGAACGGCAGGGTAACTATGGCTACACCTTC

d_gene: TRBD2
v_gene: TRBV3-1/TRBV3-2
j_gene: TRBJ2-7
abundance: NA
CDR3aa: CASSRGTSGGYEQYF
CDR3nt: TGTGCCAGCAGCCGAGGTACTAGCGGGGGCTACGAGCAGTACTTC

d_gene: NA
v_gene: TRBV10-1
j_gene: TRBJ1-2
abundance: once
CDR3aa: CASSEKKGAHYGYTF
CDR3nt: TGCGCCAGCAGTGAGAAAAAAGGGGCTCATTATGGCTACACCTTC

d_gene: TRBD1
v_gene: TRBV19
j_gene: TRBJ1-5
abundance: NA
CDR3aa: CASMGYQGVNQPQHF
CDR3nt: TGTGCCAGTATGGGGTACCAGGGGGTCAATCAGCCCCAGCATTTT

d_gene: TRBD1
v_gene: TRBV24-1
j_gene: TRBJ2-2
abundance: NA
CDR3aa: CATSENTGDTGELFF
CDR3nt: TGTGCCACCAGTGAGAATACAGGGGACACCGGGGAGCTGTTTTTT

d_gene: NA
v_gene: TRBV7-9
j_gene: TRBJ1-6
abundance: NA
CDR3aa: CASSCPGVGVRSPLHF
CDR3nt: TGTGCCAGCAGCTGCCCCGGTGTAGGGGTGAGATCACCCCTCCACTTT

d_gene: TRBD1
v_gene: TRBV11-3
j_gene: TRBJ1-3
abundance: NA
CDR3aa: CASRSGQSGNTIYF
CDR3nt: TGTGCCAGCAGATCGGGACAGTCTGGGAACACCATATATTTT

d_gene: TRBD1
v_gene: TRBV6-2/TRBV6-3
j_gene: TRBJ2-2
abundance: NA
CDR3aa: CASSSPGQGAKRDTGELFF
CDR3nt: TGTGCCAGCAGCTCCCCCGGACAGGGGGCCAAGAGGGACACCGGGGAGCTGTTTTTT

d_gene: TRBD1
v_gene: TRBV19
j_gene: TRBJ1-6
abundance: NA
CDR3aa: CASSPTGALGKHF
CDR3nt: TGTGCCAGTAGCCCGACAGGGGCCCTTGGAAAACACTTT

d_gene: TRBD1
v_gene: TRBV19
j_gene: TRBJ1-1
abundance: NA
CDR3aa: CASSMTGGNTEAFF
CDR3nt: TGTGCCAGTAGTATGACAGGGGGGAACACTGAAGCTTTCTTT

d_gene: TRBD1
v_gene: TRBV2
j_gene: TRBJ1-1
abundance: once
CDR3aa: CASFEGRTGGSAEAFF
CDR3nt: TGTGCCAGCTTTGAAGGGCGCACAGGGGGCAGCGCTGAAGCTTTCTTT

d_gene: NA
v_gene: TRBV6-2/TRBV6-3
j_gene: TRBJ1-2
abundance: NA
CDR3aa: CASSLQQNYGYTF
CDR3nt: TGTGCCAGCAGCTTACAACAAAACTATGGCTACACCTTC

d_gene: TRBD2
v_gene: TRBV6-2/TRBV6-3
j_gene: TRBJ2-3
abundance: NA
CDR3aa: CASSSGSVAGTQQASTDTQYF
CDR3nt: TGTGCCAGCAGTTCCGGTTCGGTAGCGGGGACTCAACAGGCTAGCACAGATACGCAGTATTTT

d_gene: TRBD2
v_gene: TRBV9
j_gene: TRBJ2-3
abundance: NA
CDR3aa: CASSVPGRGGGADTQYF
CDR3nt: TGTGCCAGCAGCGTCCCCGGGCGGGGGGGAGGCGCAGATACGCAGTATTTT

d_gene: TRBD1
v_gene: TRBV18
j_gene: TRBJ1-1
abundance: NA
CDR3aa: CASRSGGMNTEAFF
CDR3nt: TGTGCCAGCCGATCAGGGGGAATGAACACTGAAGCTTTCTTT

d_gene: NA
v_gene: TRBV21-1
j_gene: TRBJ1-5
abundance: NA
CDR3aa: CASSKGGDRSGNQPQHF
CDR3nt: TGTGCCAGCAGCAAAGGCGGGGACAGGTCAGGCAATCAGCCCCAGCATTTT

d_gene: NA
v_gene: TRBV19
j_gene: TRBJ1-2
abundance: NA
CDR3aa: CASTPRPRANYGYTF
CDR3nt: TGTGCCAGCACTCCCAGGCCCAGGGCCAACTATGGCTACACCTTC

d_gene: NA
v_gene: TRBV18
j_gene: TRBJ1-4
abundance: NA
CDR3aa: CASSNRVPTNEKLFF
CDR3nt: TGTGCCAGCTCTAACAGGGTTCCAACTAATGAAAAACTGTTTTTT

d_gene: NA
v_gene: TRBV19
j_gene: TRBJ2-6
abundance: NA
CDR3aa: CASSPSGSGANVLTF
CDR3nt: TGTGCCAGTAGTCCCTCGGGTAGTGGGGCCAACGTCCTGACTTTC

d_gene: TRBD1
v_gene: TRBV27
j_gene: TRBJ1-4
abundance: NA
CDR3aa: CASSLTGEGGEKLFF
CDR3nt: TGTGCCAGCAGCCTGACAGGGGAAGGAGGTGAAAAACTGTTTTTT

d_gene: TRBD1
v_gene: TRBV2
j_gene: TRBJ1-1
abundance: NA
CDR3aa: CASRPTGVAEAFF
CDR3nt: TGTGCCAGCCGTCCTACAGGGGTGGCTGAAGCTTTCTTT